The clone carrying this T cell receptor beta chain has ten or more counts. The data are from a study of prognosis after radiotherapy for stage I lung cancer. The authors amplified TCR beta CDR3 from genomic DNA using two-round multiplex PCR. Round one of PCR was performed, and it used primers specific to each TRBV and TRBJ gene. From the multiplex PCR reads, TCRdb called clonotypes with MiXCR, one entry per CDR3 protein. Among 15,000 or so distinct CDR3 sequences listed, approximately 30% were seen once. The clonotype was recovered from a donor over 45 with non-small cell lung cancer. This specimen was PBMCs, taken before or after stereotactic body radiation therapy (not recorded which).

CDR3: CASSLWRQQETQYF. DNA of the CDR3: TGTGCCAGCAGCTTATGGAGGCAACAAGAGACCCAGTACTTC. The chain joins TRBV7-9 to TRBJ2-5; tentative D call: TRBD2 (5 bases). V shed 2 bases and J shed 2 bases, with 9 bases lying between them. Looked up from germline, CDR1 is SEHNR and CDR2 is FQNEAQ (reference sequence). This CDR3 has 14 amino acids. Looking up the rest from reference TRBV7-9 and TRBJ2-5 gives the full variable domain: DTGVSQNPRHKITKRGQNVTFRCDPISEHNRLYWYRQTLGQGPEFLTYFQNEAQLEKSRLLSDRFSAERPKGSFSTLEIQRTEQGDSAMYLCASSLWRQQETQYFGPGTRLLVL.